This TCR beta chain was documented in a study of identifying expanded T cells in peripheral blood. Germline V lookup: CDR1 SGHDN, CDR2 FVKESK. The CDR3 sequence is 13 residues long. V was shortened by 3 bases and J by 4 bases, with 9 bases between the two germline ends. Healthy donors had no documented immune events, such as infections, while sampled. Measured with immunoSEQ multiplex PCR; TCRdb has only the in-frame clones, and not every one. The sample records roughly 100,000 clones, around 89% being singletons. The gene calls are TRBV14 and TRBJ1-2; D perhaps matches TRBD1 (5 bases). The clonotype comes from a person between 18 and 69 years old in good health. The source material was blood. In DNA, the CDR3 is TGTGCCAGCAGCCATCCGGGGGTCTATGGCTACACCTTC. This gives the protein CASSHPGVYGYTF.